In its sample, the clone carrying this T cell receptor (delta chain) was seen a few times. These data originate in a study of gamma-delta chains in newborns, infants, children. Overall study: Microbial exposure reportedly drives polyclonal innate γδ T cell expansion after birth.

V dropped 0 bases and J dropped 5; count of bases not matched to a gene: 8. CDR1 and CDR2 (germline): GEAIGNYY, EKD. This CDR3 has 18 amino acids. TCRdb fed the reads to CATT. The data show 4,500 to 6,000 delta-chain clones, less than 4% seen once. Specimen: blood. The chain employs TRDV2 and TRDJ3; 8 nucleotides align to TRDD3. The sequence came from a child who was a newborn, infant or young child, either healthy, febrile or measles-vaccinated (not recorded which). The CDR3 coding sequence is TGTGCCTGTGACACCGCGGGATACGGAGCCCGGGACACCCGACAGATGTTTTTC. It specifies CACDTAGYGARDTRQMFF.